This T cell receptor beta chain was retrieved from a study of T cell responses to AZD1222 COVID-19 vaccine. Study-wide results and caveats: Females made up more of the donors, who were largely white British, and clonal diversity may have come out too low. Dominant CD4 TCR responses targeted spike regions 160-218 and 743-854. Unmutated variant regions reportedly attract nearly half of all spike-specific TCRs.

With respect to this clone: What it binds is not known.

Germline-derived CDR1 and CDR2 are SGHKS and YYEKEE (reference sequence). This CDR3 region has 15 residues. V lost 0 bases, J lost 2 bases, and 8 bases lay in between. Measured with immunoSEQ multiplex PCR; TCRdb has only the in-frame clones, and not every one. The sample gives approximately 75,000 clones, 85% to 90% of which show up once; approximately 1.3% is in the top ten. Pooled samples include second doses given at about 4 or 12 weeks. The chain employs TRBV5-5 and TRBJ2-2; D not certain. This clonotype was obtained from an adult who received the AZD1222 COVID-19 vaccine. The sample in question was peripheral blood, obtained 28 days after the second AZD1222 dose. CDR3 bases: TGTGCCAGCAGCTTGGCTCACGCTAACACCGGGGAGCTGTTTTTT. Residues: CASSLAHANTGELFF.